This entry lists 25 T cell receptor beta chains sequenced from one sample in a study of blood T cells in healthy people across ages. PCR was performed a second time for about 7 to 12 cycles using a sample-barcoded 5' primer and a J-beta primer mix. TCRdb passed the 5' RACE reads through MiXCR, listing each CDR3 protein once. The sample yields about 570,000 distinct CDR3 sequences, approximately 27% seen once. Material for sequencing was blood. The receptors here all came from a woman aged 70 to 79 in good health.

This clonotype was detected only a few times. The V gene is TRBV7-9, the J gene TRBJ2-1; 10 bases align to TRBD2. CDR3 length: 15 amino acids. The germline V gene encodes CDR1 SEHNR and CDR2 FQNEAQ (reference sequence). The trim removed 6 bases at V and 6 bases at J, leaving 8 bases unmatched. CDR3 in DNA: TGTGCCAGCAGTAAAGATAGCGGGGGGTCCAATGAGCAGTTCTTC. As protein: CASSKDSGGSNEQFF. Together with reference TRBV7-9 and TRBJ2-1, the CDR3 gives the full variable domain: DTGVSQNPRHKITKRGQNVTFRCDPISEHNRLYWYRQTLGQGPEFLTYFQNEAQLEKSRLLSDRFSAERPKGSFSTLEIQRTEQGDSAMYLCASSKDSGGSNEQFFGPGTRLTVL.

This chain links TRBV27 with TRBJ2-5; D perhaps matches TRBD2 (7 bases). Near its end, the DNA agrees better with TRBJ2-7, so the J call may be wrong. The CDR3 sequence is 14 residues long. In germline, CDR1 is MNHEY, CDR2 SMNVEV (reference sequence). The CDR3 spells CASRPSGGPYEQYF. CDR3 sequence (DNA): TGTGCCAGCAGACCGTCCGGGGGGCCTTACGAGCAGTACTTC.

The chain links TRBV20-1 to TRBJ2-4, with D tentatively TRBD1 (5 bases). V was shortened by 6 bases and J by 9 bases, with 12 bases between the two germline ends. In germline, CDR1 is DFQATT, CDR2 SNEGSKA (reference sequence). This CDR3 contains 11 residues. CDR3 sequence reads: CSAQGGTIQYF. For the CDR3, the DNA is TGCAGTGCCCAGGGTGGAACCATTCAGTACTTC.

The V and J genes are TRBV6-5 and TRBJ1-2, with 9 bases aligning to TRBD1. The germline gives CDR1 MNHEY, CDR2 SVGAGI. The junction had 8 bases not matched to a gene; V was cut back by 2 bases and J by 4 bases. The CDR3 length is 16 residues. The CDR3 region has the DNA TGTGCCAGCAGTTACCCCTCGGACAGGGGATCCTATGGCTACACCTTC. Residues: CASSYPSDRGSYGYTF.

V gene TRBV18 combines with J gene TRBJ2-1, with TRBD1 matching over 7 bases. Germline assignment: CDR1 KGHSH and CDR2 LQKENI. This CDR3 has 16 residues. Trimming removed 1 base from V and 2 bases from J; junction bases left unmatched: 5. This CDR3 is CASSPLDQGAYNEQFF. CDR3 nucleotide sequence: TGTGCCAGCTCACCACTTGACCAGGGGGCCTACAATGAGCAGTTCTTC.

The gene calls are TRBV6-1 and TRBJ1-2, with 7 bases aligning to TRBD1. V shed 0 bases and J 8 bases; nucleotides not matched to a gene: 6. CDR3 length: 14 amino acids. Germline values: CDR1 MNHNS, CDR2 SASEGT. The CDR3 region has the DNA TGTGCCAGCAGTGAAGCGCGACAGGGAGGCGGCTACACCTTC. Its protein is CASSEARQGGGYTF.

The CDR3 DNA is TGTGCCAGCAGAGGACAGGGGGAGGTCGGTGAGCAGTTCTTC. Translated, it gives CASRGQGEVGEQFF. The J gene is TRBJ2-1, the V gene TRBV12-3 or TRBV12-4, with 10 nucleotides matching TRBD1. This CDR3 spans 14 amino acids. Germline trimming cut 6 bases from V and 9 bases from J; bases unmatched to any gene: 8.

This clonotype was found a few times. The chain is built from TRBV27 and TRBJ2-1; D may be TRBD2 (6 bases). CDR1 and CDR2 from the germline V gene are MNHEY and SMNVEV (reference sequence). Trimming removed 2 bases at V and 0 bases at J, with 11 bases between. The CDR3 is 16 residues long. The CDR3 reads CASSLGGSNSYNEQFF. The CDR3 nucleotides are TGTGCCAGCAGTTTAGGAGGGTCGAACTCCTACAATGAGCAGTTCTTC.

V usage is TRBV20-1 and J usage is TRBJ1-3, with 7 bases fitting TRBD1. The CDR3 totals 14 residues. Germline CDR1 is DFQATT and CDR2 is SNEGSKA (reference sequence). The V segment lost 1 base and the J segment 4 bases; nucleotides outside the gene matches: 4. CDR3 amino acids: CSARGQGTGNTIYF. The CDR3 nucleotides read TGCAGTGCTAGAGGACAGGGTACGGGAAACACCATATATTTT.

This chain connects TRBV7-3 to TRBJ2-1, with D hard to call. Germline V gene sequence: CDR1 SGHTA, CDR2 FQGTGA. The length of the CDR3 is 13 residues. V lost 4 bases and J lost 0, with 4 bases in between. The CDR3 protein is CASSSRSYNEQFF. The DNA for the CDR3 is TGTGCCAGCAGCTCTCGCTCCTACAATGAGCAGTTCTTC.

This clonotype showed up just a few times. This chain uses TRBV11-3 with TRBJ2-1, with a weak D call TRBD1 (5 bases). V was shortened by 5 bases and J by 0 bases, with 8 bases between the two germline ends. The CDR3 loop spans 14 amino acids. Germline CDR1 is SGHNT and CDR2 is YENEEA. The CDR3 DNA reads TGTGCCAGCAGCGTTCAGGGCTCCTACAATGAGCAGTTCTTC. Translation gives CASSVQGSYNEQFF.

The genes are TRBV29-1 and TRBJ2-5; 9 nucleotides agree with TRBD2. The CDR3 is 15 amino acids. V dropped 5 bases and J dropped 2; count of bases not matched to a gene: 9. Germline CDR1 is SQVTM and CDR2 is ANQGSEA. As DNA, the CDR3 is TGCAGCGTTTCAGCGGGGGGCCGGGGACAAGAGACCCAGTACTTC. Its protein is CSVSAGGRGQETQYF.

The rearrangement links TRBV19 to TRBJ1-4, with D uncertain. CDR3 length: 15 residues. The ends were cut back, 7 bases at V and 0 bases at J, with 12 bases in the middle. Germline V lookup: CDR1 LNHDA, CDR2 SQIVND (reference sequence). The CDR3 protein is CASTDAAPTNEKLFF. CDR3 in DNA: TGTGCCAGTACCGACGCTGCGCCAACTAATGAAAAACTGTTTTTT.

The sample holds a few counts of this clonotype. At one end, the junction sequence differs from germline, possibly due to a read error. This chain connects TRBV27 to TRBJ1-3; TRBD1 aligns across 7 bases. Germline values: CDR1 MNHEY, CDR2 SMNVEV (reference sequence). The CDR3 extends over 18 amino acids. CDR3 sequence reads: CASSRFVRGQYAGNTIYF. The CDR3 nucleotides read TGCGCCAGCAGCCGATTCGTGAGGGGGCAGTATGCTGGAAACACCATATATTTT.

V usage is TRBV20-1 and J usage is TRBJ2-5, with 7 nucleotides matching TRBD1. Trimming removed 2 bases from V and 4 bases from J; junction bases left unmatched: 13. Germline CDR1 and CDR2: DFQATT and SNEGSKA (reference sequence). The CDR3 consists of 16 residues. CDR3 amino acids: CSARNEGAGERETQYF. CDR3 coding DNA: TGCAGTGCTAGAAATGAGGGGGCAGGGGAGCGAGAGACCCAGTACTTC.

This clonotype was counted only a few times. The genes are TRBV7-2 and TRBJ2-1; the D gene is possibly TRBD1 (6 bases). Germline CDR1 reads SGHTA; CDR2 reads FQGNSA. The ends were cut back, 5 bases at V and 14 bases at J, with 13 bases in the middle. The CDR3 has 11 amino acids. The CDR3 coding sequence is TGTGCCAGCAGCGCAGAGGGGGTGGAGTTCTTC. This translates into CASSAEGVEFF.

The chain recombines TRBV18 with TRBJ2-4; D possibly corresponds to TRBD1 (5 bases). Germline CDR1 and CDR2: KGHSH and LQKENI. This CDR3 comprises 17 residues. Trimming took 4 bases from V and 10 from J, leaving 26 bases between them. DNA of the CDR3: TGTGCCAGCTCACTGAACCATGTCGCACGATCACCAGGGATTCAGTACTTC. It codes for CASSLNHVARSPGIQYF.

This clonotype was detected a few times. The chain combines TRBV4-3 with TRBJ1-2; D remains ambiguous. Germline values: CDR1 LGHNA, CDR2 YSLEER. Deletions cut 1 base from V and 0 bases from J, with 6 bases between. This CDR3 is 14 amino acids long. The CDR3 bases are TGCGCCAGCAGCCAAGCGGGTACTAACTATGGCTACACCTTC. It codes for CASSQAGTNYGYTF.

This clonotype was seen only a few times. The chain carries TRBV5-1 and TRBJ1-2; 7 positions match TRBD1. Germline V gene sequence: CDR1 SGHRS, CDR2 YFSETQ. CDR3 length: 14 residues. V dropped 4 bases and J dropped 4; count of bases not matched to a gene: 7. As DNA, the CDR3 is TGCGCCAGCAGCCCCGGGACAGACACCTATGGCTACACCTTC. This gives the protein CASSPGTDTYGYTF.

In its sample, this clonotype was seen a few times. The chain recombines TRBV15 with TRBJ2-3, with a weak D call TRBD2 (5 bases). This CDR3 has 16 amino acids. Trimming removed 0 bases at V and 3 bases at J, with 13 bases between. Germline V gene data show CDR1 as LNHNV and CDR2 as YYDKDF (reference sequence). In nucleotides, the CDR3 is TGTGCCACCAGCAGAGAAAATCCCCTAGCTACAGATACGCAGTATTTT. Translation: CATSRENPLATDTQYF.

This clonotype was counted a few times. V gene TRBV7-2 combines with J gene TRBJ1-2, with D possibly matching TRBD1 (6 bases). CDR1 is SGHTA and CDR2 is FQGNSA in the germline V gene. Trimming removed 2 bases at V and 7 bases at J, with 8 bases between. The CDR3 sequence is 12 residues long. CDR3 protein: CASSLQGTGYTF. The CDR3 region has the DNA TGTGCCAGCAGCTTACAGGGGACTGGCTACACCTTC.

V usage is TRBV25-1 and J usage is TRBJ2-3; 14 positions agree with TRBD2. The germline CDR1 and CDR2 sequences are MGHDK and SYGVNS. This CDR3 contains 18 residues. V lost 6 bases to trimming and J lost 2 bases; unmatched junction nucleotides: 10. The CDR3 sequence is CASSLGLAGAGVTDTQYF. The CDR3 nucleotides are TGTGCCAGCAGCCTGGGACTAGCGGGGGCCGGCGTCACAGATACGCAGTATTTT.

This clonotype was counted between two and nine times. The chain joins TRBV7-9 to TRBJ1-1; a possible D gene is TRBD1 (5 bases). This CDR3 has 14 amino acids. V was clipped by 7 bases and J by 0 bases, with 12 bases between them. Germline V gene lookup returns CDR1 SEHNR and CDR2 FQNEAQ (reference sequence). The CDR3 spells CASIDSEMNTEAFF. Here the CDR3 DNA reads TGTGCCAGCATCGACAGTGAAATGAACACTGAAGCTTTCTTT.

This chain's CDR3 is CASSDDKGFYNEQFF. DNA of the CDR3: TGTGCCAGCAGTGACGACAAAGGGTTCTACAATGAGCAGTTCTTC. The chain employs TRBV9 and TRBJ2-5; no reliable D call. Matching the DNA end better, TRBJ2-1 makes the J call doubtful. There are 15 residues in the CDR3. Germline V CDR1 and CDR2: SGDLS, YYNGEE.

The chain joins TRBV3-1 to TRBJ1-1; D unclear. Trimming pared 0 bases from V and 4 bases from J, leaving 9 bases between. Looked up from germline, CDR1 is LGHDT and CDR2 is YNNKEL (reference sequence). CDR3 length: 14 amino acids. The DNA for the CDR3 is TGTGCCAGCAGCCAAGACGGAAAGGTCACTGAAGCTTTCTTT. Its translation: CASSQDGKVTEAFF.